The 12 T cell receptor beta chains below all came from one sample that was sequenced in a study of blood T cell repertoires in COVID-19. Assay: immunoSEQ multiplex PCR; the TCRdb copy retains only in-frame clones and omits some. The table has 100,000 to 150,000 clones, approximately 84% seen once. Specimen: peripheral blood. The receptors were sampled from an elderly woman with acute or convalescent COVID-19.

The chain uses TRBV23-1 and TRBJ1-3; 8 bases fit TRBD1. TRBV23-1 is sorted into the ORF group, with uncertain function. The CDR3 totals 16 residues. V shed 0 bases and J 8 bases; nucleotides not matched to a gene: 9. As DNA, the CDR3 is TGCGCCAGCAGTCAATCGGTCTCCCAGGGGGCTCACACCATATATTTT. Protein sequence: CASSQSVSQGAHTIYF.

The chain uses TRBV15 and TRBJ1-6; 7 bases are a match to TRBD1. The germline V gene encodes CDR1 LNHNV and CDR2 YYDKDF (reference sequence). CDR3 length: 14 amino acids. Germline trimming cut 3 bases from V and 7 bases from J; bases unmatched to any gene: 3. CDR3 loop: CATSSIQGNSPLHF. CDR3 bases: TGTGCCACCAGCAGCATACAGGGGAATTCACCCCTCCACTTT. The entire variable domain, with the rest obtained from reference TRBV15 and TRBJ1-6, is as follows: DAMVIQNPRYQVTQFGKPVTLSCSQTLNHNVMYWYQQKSSQAPKLLFHYYDKDFNNEADTPDNFQSRRPNTSFCFLDIRSPGLGDTAMYLCATSSIQGNSPLHFGNGTRLTVT.

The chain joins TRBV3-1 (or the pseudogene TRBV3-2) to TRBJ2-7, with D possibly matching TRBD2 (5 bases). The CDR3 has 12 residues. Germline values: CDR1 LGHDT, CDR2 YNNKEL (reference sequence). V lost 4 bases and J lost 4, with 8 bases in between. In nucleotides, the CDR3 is TGTGCCAGCAGCCGAGGGAAGTACGAGCAGTACTTC. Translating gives CASSRGKYEQYF.

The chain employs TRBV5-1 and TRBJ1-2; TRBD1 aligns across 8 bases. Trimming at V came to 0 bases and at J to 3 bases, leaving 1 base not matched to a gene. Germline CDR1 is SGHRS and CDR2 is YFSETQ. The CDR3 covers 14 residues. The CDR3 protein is CASSLGDRYYGYTF. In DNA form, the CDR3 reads TGCGCCAGCAGCTTGGGGGACAGGTACTATGGCTACACCTTC.

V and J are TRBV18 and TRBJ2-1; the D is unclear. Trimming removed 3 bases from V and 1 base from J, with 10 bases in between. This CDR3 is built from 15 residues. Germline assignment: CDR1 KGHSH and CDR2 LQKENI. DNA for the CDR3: TGTGCCAGCTCACCGGTAGGCGGTTCCTACAATGAGCAGTTCTTC. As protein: CASSPVGGSYNEQFF.

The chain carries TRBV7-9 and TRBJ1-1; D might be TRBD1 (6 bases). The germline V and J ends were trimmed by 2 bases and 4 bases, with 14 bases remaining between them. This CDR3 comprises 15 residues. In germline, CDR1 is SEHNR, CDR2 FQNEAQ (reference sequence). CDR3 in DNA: TGTGCCAGCAGCTTACGGGTGGGGGCGAGCACTGAAGCTTTCTTT. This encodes CASSLRVGASTEAFF.

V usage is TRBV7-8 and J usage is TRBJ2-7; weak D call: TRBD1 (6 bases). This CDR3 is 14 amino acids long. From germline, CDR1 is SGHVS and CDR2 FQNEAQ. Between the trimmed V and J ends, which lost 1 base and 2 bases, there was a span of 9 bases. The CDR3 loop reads CASSLEQGPYEQYF. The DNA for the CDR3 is TGTGCCAGCAGCTTAGAACAGGGACCCTACGAGCAGTACTTC.

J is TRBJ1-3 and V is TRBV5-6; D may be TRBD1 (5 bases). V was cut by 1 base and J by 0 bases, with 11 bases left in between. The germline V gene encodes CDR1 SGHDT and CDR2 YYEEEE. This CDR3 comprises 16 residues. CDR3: CASSLLGASSGNTIYF. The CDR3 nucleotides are TGTGCCAGCAGCTTGTTAGGGGCTAGCTCTGGAAACACCATATATTTT. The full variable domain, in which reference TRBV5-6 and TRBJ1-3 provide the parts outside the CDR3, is DAGVTQSPTHLIKTRGQQVTLRCSPKSGHDTVSWYQQALGQGPQFIFQYYEEEERQRGNFPDRFSGHQFPNYSSELNVNALLLGDSALYLCASSLLGASSGNTIYFGEGSWLTVV.

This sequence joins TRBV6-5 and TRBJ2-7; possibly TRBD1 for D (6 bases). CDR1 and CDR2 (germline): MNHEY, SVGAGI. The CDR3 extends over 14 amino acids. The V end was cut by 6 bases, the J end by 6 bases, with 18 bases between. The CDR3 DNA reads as TGTGCCAGCAGACGTGGGGGCCAAGACGGCGAGCAGTACTTC. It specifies CASRRGGQDGEQYF.

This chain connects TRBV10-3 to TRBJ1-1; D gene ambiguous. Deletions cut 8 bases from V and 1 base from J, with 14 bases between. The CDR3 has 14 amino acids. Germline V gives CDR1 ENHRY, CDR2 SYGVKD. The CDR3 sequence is CAIRTSEGNTEAFF. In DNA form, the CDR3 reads TGTGCCATCCGAACCTCTGAGGGGAACACTGAAGCTTTCTTT.

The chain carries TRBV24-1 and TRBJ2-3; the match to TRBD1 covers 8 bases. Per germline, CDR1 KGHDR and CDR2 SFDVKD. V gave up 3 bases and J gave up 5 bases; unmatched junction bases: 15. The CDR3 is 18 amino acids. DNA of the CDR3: TGTGCCACCAGTGATGGGGGGACAGGTAATTTACTGGAAGATACGCAGTATTTT. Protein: CATSDGGTGNLLEDTQYF.

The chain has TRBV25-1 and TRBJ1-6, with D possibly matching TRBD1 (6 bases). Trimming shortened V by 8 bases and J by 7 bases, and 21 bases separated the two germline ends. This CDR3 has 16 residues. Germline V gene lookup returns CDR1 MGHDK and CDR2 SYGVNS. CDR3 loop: CASRAGGQLGNSPLHF. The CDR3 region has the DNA TGTGCCAGCCGGGCGGGGGGCCAGTTGGGGAATTCACCCCTCCACTTT.